The rows below give T cell receptor beta chains drawn from one sample of a study of cytomegalovirus exposure and HLA in healthy donors. Data came from immunoSEQ multiplex PCR; TCRdb stores just in-frame clones and leaves some out. The table includes 90,000 or so clones, roughly 85% detected once. The sequenced material came from PBMCs. All receptors come from a man younger than 35 in good health and CMV-seropositive. The CDR3 runs from the conserved cysteine through the conserved F or W. The D gene is left open where the match is weak. The size of a clone is reported for some rows only, either as once, few or many, or as a class for expanded clones.

V gene: TRBV4-1
D gene: -
J gene: TRBJ1-4
clone size: -
CDR3 protein: CASSHPGLEKLFF

V gene: TRBV19
D gene: TRBD2
J gene: TRBJ2-7
clone size: -
CDR3 protein: CASSIELIGLAGTYEQYF

V gene: TRBV28
D gene: TRBD2
J gene: TRBJ2-7
clone size: -
CDR3 protein: CASSPRTSDREQYF

V gene: TRBV29-1
D gene: -
J gene: TRBJ2-2
clone size: -
CDR3 protein: CSVVTGPGELFF

V gene: TRBV28
D gene: TRBD1
J gene: TRBJ1-1
clone size: -
CDR3 protein: CASSTDRGGEAFF

V gene: TRBV5-1
D gene: TRBD2
J gene: TRBJ2-2
clone size: -
CDR3 protein: CASSLGREFGELFF

V gene: TRBV7-9
D gene: -
J gene: TRBJ2-1
clone size: -
CDR3 protein: CASTIEKGSYNEQFF

V gene: TRBV28
D gene: TRBD1
J gene: TRBJ1-2
clone size: -
CDR3 protein: CASSPSPTQGDYGYTF

V gene: TRBV11-2
D gene: -
J gene: TRBJ2-3
clone size: -
CDR3 protein: CASSSVAFSTDTQYF

V gene: TRBV11-3
D gene: -
J gene: TRBJ2-2
clone size: -
CDR3 protein: CASSPPRSLATGELFF

V gene: TRBV6-1
D gene: TRBD1
J gene: TRBJ2-3
clone size: -
CDR3 protein: CATLDRGRGDTQYF

V gene: TRBV27
D gene: -
J gene: TRBJ2-3
clone size: -
CDR3 protein: CASSLSPGYTDTQYF

V gene: TRBV11-3
D gene: -
J gene: TRBJ2-1
clone size: -
CDR3 protein: CASSSSDENEQFF

V gene: TRBV5-1
D gene: -
J gene: TRBJ2-2
clone size: -
CDR3 protein: CASSSIQGPGELFF

V gene: TRBV6-1
D gene: TRBD1
J gene: TRBJ1-2
clone size: once
CDR3 protein: CASSGTGVMDYTF

V gene: TRBV6-6
D gene: -
J gene: TRBJ1-1
clone size: once
CDR3 protein: CASSYGGFEAFF

V gene: TRBV5-1
D gene: TRBD1
J gene: TRBJ2-3
clone size: -
CDR3 protein: CASSLGTGPPTTDTQYF

V gene: TRBV7-3
D gene: -
J gene: TRBJ2-1
clone size: -
CDR3 protein: CASSPRAENEQFF

V gene: TRBV7-6
D gene: TRBD2
J gene: TRBJ2-2
clone size: few
CDR3 protein: CASSSSGGNSGTGELFF

V gene: TRBV27
D gene: TRBD1
J gene: TRBJ1-1
clone size: -
CDR3 protein: CASSLVQGTEAFF

V gene: TRBV4-1
D gene: -
J gene: TRBJ1-2
clone size: -
CDR3 protein: CASSQEWDTSIYGYTF

V gene: TRBV2
D gene: TRBD1
J gene: TRBJ1-1
clone size: -
CDR3 protein: CASSDPPGGRTEAFF

V gene: TRBV19
D gene: -
J gene: TRBJ1-5
clone size: -
CDR3 protein: CASRTRGGQPQHF

V gene: TRBV7-8
D gene: TRBD2
J gene: TRBJ2-3
clone size: -
CDR3 protein: CASSPTSGWGDTQYF

V gene: TRBV5-1
D gene: TRBD1
J gene: TRBJ2-2
clone size: -
CDR3 protein: CASSPRPNLQGADTGELFF

V gene: TRBV5-5
D gene: -
J gene: TRBJ1-2
clone size: -
CDR3 protein: CASSPITGHTGGYTF

V gene: TRBV4-1
D gene: -
J gene: TRBJ2-5
clone size: -
CDR3 protein: CASSQAIPGQGGVETQYF

V gene: TRBV11-1
D gene: -
J gene: TRBJ1-1
clone size: few
CDR3 protein: CASSLSPQGKAFF

V gene: TRBV5-4
D gene: TRBD1
J gene: TRBJ2-5
clone size: -
CDR3 protein: CASSLEVRGSETQYF

V gene: TRBV9
D gene: -
J gene: TRBJ1-5
clone size: -
CDR3 protein: CASSSGGGPQHF

V gene: TRBV6-1
D gene: TRBD2
J gene: TRBJ2-3
clone size: -
CDR3 protein: CASSEEGSGATDTQYF

V gene: TRBV10-3
D gene: -
J gene: TRBJ1-3
clone size: -
CDR3 protein: CAISGVTGLGNTIYF

V gene: TRBV6-6
D gene: TRBD1
J gene: TRBJ1-2
clone size: -
CDR3 protein: CASGTGGAYGYTF

V gene: TRBV5-1
D gene: -
J gene: TRBJ2-7
clone size: -
CDR3 protein: CASSFTGTTSYEQYF

V gene: TRBV2
D gene: -
J gene: TRBJ1-2
clone size: few
CDR3 protein: CASSPTVYGYTF

V gene: TRBV27
D gene: TRBD2
J gene: TRBJ2-3
clone size: -
CDR3 protein: CASSTGTSGMSADTQYF

V gene: TRBV7-6
D gene: -
J gene: TRBJ2-5
clone size: -
CDR3 protein: CASSFVFRLTDQEIQYF

V gene: TRBV11-2
D gene: -
J gene: TRBJ1-1
clone size: few
CDR3 protein: CASSRRANTEAFF

V gene: TRBV10-2
D gene: TRBD2
J gene: TRBJ2-1
clone size: -
CDR3 protein: CASTTSGSSNEQFF

V gene: TRBV7-6
D gene: TRBD2
J gene: TRBJ2-2
clone size: -
CDR3 protein: CASSLSGLAGATGELFF

V gene: TRBV29-1
D gene: -
J gene: TRBJ1-5
clone size: -
CDR3 protein: CSVGSGVGQPQHF

V gene: TRBV9
D gene: -
J gene: TRBJ2-7
clone size: -
CDR3 protein: CASSPTGGGAGEQYF